This TCR beta chain was obtained from a study of early T cells in non-severe SARS-CoV-2 infection. At least ten counts were recorded for this clonotype. The germline V gene encodes CDR1 SGHVS and CDR2 FNYEAQ. This CDR3 is 15 amino acids long. Trimming removed 1 base from V and 5 bases from J, with 11 bases in between. TCRdb called the 5' RACE reads again in MiXCR, with one record for every CDR3 protein. The data show about 83,000 distinct CDR3 sequences, with roughly 15% seen just once and roughly 1.4% held by the top ten. This receptor was identified in an adult who was a healthcare worker with PCR-confirmed SARS-CoV-2 infection or an uninfected control (not recorded which). The sequencing sample was made of whole blood. This chain uses TRBV7-6 with TRBJ2-2; TRBD1 is a possible D gene (5 bases). The CDR3 region is CASSLEGSPTGELFF. The CDR3 DNA reads as TGTGCCAGCAGCTTAGAGGGGTCCCCGACCGGGGAGCTGTTTTTT. Using reference TRBV7-6 and TRBJ2-2 for the parts outside the CDR3, the full variable domain is GAGVSQSPRYKVTKRGQDVALRCDPISGHVSLYWYRQALGQGPEFLTYFNYEAQQDKSGLPNDRFSAERPEGSISTLTIQRTEQRDSAMYRCASSLEGSPTGELFFGEGSRLTVL.